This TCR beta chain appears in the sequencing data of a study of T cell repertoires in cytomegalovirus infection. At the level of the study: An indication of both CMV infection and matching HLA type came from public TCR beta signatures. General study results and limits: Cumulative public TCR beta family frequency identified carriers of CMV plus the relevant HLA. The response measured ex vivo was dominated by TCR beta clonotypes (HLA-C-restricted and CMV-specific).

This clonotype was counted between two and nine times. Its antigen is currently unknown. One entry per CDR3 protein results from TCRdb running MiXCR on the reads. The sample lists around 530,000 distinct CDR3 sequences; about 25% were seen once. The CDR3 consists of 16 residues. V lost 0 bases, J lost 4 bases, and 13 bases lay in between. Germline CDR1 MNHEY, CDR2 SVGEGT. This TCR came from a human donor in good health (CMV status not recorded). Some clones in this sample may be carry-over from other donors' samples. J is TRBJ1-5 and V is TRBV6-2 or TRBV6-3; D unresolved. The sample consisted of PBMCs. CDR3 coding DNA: TGTGCCAGCAGTTACTCGACGACCCTTGGGAATCAGCCCCAGCATTTT. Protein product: CASSYSTTLGNQPQHF.